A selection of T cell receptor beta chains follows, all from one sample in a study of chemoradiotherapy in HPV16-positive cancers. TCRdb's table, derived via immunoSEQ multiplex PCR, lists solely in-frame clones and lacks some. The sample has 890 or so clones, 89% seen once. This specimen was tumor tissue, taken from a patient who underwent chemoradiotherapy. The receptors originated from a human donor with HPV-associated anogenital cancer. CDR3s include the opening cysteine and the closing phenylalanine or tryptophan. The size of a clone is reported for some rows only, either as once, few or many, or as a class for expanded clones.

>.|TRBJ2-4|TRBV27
CASGPWSYVKYF
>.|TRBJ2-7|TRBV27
CASSSTTVPGQGTYEQYF
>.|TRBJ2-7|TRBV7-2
CASSPSSGGTYEQYF
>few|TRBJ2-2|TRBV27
CASSLGAGGLTGELFF
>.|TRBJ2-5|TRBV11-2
CASSPRGREETQYF
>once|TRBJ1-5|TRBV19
CASSIIGTGNQPQHF
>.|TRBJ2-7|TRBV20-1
CSARSGNEQYF
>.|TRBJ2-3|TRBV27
CASSSADRASTDTQYF
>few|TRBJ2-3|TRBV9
CASSVGRRSADTQYF
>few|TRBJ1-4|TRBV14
CASSQGTVDEKLFF
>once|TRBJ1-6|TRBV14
CASSQGRPGAPLHF
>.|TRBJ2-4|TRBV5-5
CASSFWGDVKNIQYF
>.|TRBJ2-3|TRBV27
CASSRGGPDTQYF
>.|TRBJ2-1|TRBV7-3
CASSLISGNEQFF
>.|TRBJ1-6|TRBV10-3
CAISGAGQGGSPLHF
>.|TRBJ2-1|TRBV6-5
CASSYSIGVGSNEQFF
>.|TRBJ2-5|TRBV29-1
CSLRGRGRGETQYF
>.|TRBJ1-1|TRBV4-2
CASSQDYRADTEAFF
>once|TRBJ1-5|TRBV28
CASSADRGMEQPQHF
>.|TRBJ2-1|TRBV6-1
CASSEYSHGGRRNEQFF
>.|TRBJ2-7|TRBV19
CASSSTLSAYEQYF
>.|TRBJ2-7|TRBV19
CASSPGLAGEQYF
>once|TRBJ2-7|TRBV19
CASSIDLSAGAYEQYF
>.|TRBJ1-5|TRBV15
CATSSGTGLRNQPQHF
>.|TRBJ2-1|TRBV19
CASSGSGRAYNEQFF
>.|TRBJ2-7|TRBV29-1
CSARLAGGYEQYF
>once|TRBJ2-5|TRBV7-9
CASSQQQTVQETQYF
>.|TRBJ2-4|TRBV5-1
CASSLAPGQGVENIQYF
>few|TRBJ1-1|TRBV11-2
CASSSQRGMGNTEAFF
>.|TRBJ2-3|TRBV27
CASSWGGVTDTQYF
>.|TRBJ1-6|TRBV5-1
CASSQQGAHSPLHF
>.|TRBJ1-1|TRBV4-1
CASSPRTGVNTEAFF
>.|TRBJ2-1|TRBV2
CASKGLAGENEQFF
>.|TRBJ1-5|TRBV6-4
CASSESGGGNQPQHF
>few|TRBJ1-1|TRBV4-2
CANSAGTGDTEAFF
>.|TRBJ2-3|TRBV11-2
CASSSPSGADTQYF
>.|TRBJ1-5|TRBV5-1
CASSLSGRIYQPQHF
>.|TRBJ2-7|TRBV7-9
CASSFTGYEQYF